One T cell receptor beta chain is described in this entry. No cognate antigen has been identified for it. There are no base qualities to consult, and no much larger clone falls within one base. The sample is drawn from a study of blood T cell repertoires in COVID-19 (dated by TCRdb to the early 2020s). Context from the whole study: Collaborator samples came from the United States, Italy and Spain and covered acute and convalescent phases of COVID-19. The prospective study material was composed of cDNA or gDNA derived from T cells, B-cell-depleted T cells, or PBMCs. Subjects who had been exposed to COVID-19, were actively infected with it, or had recovered from it provided the deeply sampled blood TCRbeta repertoires that made up the dataset. The repertoires were released in a freely available public database meant as a resource for research on the immune response to SARS-CoV-2. The samples were drawn from two sources: the first 160 participants of the ongoing ImmuneRACE study, and some 1,300 subjects contributed by 6 global collaborators. Nearly every sample came with metadata listing a de-identified subject ID, COVID-19 status, age in years and sex. Where available, HLA class I and class II types were taken from metadata supplied by the sample provider and were not determined by assay-based typing. Broad study findings and their caveats: Clinical and demographic metadata were provided uncurated, with the amount varying by source and participant.

The immunoSEQ Assay, a bias-controlled multiplex PCR, was used to amplify TCRbeta CDR3 regions from genomic DNA. The authors' pipeline ran thus. The number of nucleated cells in each sample was estimated by amplification of reference gene primers within the assay. To quantify the absolute abundance of each unique TCRbeta CDR3 rearrangement, sequence reads were collapsed and filtered. For each sample, productive Simpson clonality was calculated by taking the square root of Simpson's diversity index across productive rearrangements. The clones in this table, taken by TCRdb from immuneACCESS, are in-frame only. Not every clone is retained; where verified, under half of the shortfall comes from an unresolved V gene, and the cause of the rest is unknown. For V, J and clone size, that table is used; D and trimming come from the DNA. The sample table contains over 85,000 clones; only one count was recorded for 70% to 90% of them. Of the sample, around 5.1% falls within the top ten clones.

The CDR1 and CDR2 encoded by the germline V gene (reference sequence) are SGHNT and YYREEE. Trimmed from V: 4 bases; trimmed from J: 4 bases; junction bases lacking a gene match: 9. The CDR3, from cysteine to phenylalanine, totals 16 residues. Here the CDR3 DNA is all that survives: 48 bases in frame from base 1. Whole blood was collected in K2EDTA tubes by collaborating institutions according to the institutions' own protocols. For TCRbeta analysis, collaborators shipped samples in one of three forms: frozen whole blood, isolated PBMCs, or DNA extracted from either of those sample types. This chain is built from TRBV5-4 and TRBJ2-5; the junction holds 11 bases that match TRBD2. The TCR comes from a human donor in a cohort sampled during active COVID-19. Sequencing was performed on peripheral blood. The CDR3 sequence is CASSPTSGAVGETQYF. Read as DNA, the sequence is TGTGCCAGCAGCCCGACTAGCGGGGCGGTGGGAGAGACCCAGTACTTC.